This T cell receptor beta chain came from a study of response to subunit inactivated influenza vaccine (dated by TCRdb to between 2018 and 2020). Looking at the study overall: Deep quantitative T cell receptor repertoire profiling was used in the study to track responses to a trivalent subunit inactivated influenza vaccine. Study-wide conclusions, independent of this receptor: The authors suggested that each seasonal influenza vaccination may recruit only a limited number of new T cells.

V loses 6 bases at its end and J loses 7 bases; junction bases beyond the gene matches: 5. CDR3 length: 13 amino acids, cysteine to phenylalanine. Kept here is only the CDR3 DNA, which spans 39 bases and is read in frame from base 1. CDR1 MNHEY and CDR2 SMNVEV were looked up in the germline V gene (reference sequence). The library was obtained by RT-PCR. The sequencer was an Illumina HiSeq 2500. Using fastp at Q25 and MiXCR, TCRdb reprocessed the public reads and kept productive beta chains. Identical CDR3 protein sequences are pooled into one entry, listed with their most common genes and DNA. This sample holds over 150,000 distinct CDR3 sequences; about an eighth were observed only once. The ten most abundant clones make up roughly 26% of the sample. Turning to this clonotype: The antigen it binds to is not known. No much larger clone is present one base from it, and per-base qualities are unavailable.

This sequence originates from a man in his forties or fifties who received an inactivated influenza vaccine. Donor details come from another sample of the same person, matched by shared clones. Sequenced here: CD8+ T cells sorted from PBMCs, sampled roughly 5 days after vaccination. Recombination joined TRBV27 with TRBJ2-2, with 7 junctional bases fitting TRBD1. The DNA sequence reads TGTGCCAGCAGGCCGACAGGGTACGGGGAGCTGTTTTTT. This yields the protein CASRPTGYGELFF.